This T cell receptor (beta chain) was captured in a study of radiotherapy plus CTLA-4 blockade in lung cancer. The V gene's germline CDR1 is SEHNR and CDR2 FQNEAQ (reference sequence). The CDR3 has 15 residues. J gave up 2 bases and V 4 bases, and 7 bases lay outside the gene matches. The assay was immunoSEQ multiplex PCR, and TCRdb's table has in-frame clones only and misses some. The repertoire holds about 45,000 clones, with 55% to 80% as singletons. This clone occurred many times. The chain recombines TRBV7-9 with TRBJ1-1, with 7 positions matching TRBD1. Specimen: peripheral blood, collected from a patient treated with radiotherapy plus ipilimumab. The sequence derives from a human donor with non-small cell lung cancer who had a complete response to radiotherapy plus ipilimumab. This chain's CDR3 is CASSYSGQINTEAFF. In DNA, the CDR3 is TGTGCCAGCAGCTATTCGGGACAGATAAACACTGAAGCTTTCTTT.